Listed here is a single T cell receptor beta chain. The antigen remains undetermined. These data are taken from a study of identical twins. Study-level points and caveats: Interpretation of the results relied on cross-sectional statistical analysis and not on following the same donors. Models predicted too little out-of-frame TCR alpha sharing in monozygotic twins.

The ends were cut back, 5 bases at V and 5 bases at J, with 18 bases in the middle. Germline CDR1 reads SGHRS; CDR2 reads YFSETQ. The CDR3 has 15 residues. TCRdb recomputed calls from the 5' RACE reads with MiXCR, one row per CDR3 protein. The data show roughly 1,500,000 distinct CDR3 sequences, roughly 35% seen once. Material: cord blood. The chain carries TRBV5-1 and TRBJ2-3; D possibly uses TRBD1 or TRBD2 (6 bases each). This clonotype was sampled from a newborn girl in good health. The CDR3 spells CASRQGPSAEDTQYF. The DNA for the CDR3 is TGCGCCAGCAGACAGGGACCTAGCGCTGAAGATACGCAGTATTTT. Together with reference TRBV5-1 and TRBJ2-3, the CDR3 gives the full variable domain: KAGVTQTPRYLIKTRGQQVTLSCSPISGHRSVSWYQQTPGQGLQFLFEYFSETQRNKGNFPGRFSGRQFSNSRSEMNVSTLELGDSALYLCASRQGPSAEDTQYFGPGTRLTVL.